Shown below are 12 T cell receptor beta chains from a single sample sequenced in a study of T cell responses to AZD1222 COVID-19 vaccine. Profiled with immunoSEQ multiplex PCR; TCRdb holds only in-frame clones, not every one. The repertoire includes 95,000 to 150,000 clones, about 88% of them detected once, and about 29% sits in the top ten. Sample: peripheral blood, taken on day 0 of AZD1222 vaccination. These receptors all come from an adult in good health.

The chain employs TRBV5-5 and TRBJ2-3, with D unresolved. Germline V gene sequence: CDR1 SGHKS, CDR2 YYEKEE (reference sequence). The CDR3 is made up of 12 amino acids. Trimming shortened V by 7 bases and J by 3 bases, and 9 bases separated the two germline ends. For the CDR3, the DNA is TGTGCCAGCGGGCAGCTTACAGATACGCAGTATTTT. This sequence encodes CASGQLTDTQYF.

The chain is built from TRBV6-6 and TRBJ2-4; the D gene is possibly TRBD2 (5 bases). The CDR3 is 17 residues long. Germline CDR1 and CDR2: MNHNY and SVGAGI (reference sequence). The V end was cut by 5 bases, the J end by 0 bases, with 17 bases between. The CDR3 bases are TGTGCCAGCAGTCCGGGATTTGGCTCTGTAGCCAAAAACATTCAGTACTTC. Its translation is CASSPGFGSVAKNIQYF.

CDR3 sequence: CASSFSQVTTNEKLFF. DNA of the CDR3: TGCGCCAGCAGCTTTAGCCAGGTGACAACTAATGAAAAACTGTTTTTT. V usage is TRBV5-1 and J usage is TRBJ1-4; D remains unclear. The CDR3 loop spans 16 amino acids. Between the trimmed V and J ends, which lost 2 bases and 0 bases, there was a span of 11 bases. Germline values: CDR1 SGHRS, CDR2 YFSETQ.

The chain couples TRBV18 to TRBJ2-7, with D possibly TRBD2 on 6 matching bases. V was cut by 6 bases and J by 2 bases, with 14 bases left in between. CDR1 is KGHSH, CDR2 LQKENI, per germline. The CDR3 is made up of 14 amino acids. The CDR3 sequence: CASSPSGGAYEQYF. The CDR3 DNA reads TGTGCCAGCTCCCCGAGTGGCGGGGCCTACGAGCAGTACTTC.

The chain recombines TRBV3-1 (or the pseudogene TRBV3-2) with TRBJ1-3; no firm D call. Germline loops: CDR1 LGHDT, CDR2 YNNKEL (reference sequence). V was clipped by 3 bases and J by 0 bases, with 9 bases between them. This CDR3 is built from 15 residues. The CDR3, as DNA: TGTGCCAGCAGCCAGTTGGGAGTCTCTGGAAACACCATATATTTT. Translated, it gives CASSQLGVSGNTIYF.

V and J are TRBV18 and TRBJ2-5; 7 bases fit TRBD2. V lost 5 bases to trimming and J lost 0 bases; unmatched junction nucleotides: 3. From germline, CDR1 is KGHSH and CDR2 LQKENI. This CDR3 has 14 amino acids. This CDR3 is CASSLGGNQETQYF. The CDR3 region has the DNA TGTGCCAGCTCATTGGGGGGGAACCAAGAGACCCAGTACTTC.

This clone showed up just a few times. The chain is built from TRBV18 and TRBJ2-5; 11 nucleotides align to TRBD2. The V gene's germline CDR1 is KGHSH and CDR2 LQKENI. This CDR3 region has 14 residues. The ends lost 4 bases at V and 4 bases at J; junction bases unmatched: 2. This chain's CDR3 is CASSLTSGRETQYF. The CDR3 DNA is TGTGCCAGCTCACTAACTAGCGGGAGAGAGACCCAGTACTTC.

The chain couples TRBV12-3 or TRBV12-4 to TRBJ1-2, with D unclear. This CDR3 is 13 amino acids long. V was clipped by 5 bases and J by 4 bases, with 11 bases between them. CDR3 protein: CASSPRIGYGYTF. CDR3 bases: TGTGCCAGCAGTCCCCGGATCGGCTATGGCTACACCTTC.

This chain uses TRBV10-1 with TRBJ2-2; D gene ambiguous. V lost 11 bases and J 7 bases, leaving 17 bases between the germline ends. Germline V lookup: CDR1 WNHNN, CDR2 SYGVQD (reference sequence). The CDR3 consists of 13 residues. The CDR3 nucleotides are TGCGCCGCAGGTAACATCCTACTCGGGGAGCTGTTTTTT. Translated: CAAGNILLGELFF.

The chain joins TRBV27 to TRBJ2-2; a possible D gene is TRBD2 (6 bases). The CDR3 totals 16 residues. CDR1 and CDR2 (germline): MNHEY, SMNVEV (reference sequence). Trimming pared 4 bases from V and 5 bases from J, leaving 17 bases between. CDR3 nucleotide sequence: TGTGCCAGCAGTTCCAAGAGGGGCGCGGGGACCGGGGAGCTGTTTTTT. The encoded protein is CASSSKRGAGTGELFF.

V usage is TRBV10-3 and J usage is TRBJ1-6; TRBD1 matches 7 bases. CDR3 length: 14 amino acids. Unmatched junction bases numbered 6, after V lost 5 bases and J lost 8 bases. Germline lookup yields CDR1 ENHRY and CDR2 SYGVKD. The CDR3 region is CAISTGQAYSPLHF. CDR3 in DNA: TGTGCCATCAGTACCGGACAGGCCTATTCACCCCTCCACTTT.

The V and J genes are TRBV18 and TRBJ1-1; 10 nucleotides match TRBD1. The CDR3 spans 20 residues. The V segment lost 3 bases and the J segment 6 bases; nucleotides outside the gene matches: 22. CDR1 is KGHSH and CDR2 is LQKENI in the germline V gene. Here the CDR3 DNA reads TGTGCCAGCTCACCTGGTACCGGGACAGGGGTTCAGACGTTAAACTCTGAAGCTTTCTTT. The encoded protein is CASSPGTGTGVQTLNSEAFF.